This T cell receptor beta chain was recovered during a study of T cell changes during pregnancy in multiple sclerosis. The CDR3 is made up of 15 amino acids. Looked up from germline, CDR1 is SGHRS and CDR2 is YFSETQ. V was clipped by 3 bases and J by 0 bases; unmatched bases: 2. The data were produced by immunoSEQ multiplex PCR, yet TCRdb's version contains in-frame clones alone and is incomplete. This table holds about 51,000 clones, approximately 94% found once. The rearrangement joins TRBV5-1 to TRBJ1-4; 7 positions agree with TRBD1. The source material was CD4+ T cells from peripheral blood mononuclear cells, sampled in the second trimester of pregnancy. The origin of this receptor is a female donor with multiple sclerosis, enrolled in a pregnancy study. The CDR3 DNA is TGCGCCAGCAGCTGGGACAGCTCAACTAATGAAAAACTGTTTTTT. Protein: CASSWDSSTNEKLFF.